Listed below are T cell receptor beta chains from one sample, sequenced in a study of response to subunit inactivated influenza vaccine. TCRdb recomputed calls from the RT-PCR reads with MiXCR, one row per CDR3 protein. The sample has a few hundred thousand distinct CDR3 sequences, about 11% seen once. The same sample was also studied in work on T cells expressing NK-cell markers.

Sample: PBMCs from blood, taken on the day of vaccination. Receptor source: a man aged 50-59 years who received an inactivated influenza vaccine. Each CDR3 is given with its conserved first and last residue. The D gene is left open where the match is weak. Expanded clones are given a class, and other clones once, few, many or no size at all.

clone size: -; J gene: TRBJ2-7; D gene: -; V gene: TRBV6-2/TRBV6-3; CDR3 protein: CASSTIGRGGEQYF; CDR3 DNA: TGTGCCAGCAGCACTATCGGGCGTGGCGGCGAGCAGTACTTC
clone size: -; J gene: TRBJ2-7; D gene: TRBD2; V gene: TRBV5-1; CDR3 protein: CASKQGTSGNSYEQYF; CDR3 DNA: TGCGCCAGCAAACAGGGTACTAGCGGGAACTCCTACGAGCAGTACTTC
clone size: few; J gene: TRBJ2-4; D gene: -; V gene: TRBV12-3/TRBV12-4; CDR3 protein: CASSLGPGTKNIQYF; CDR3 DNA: TGTGCCAGCAGTTTGGGCCCCGGAACCAAAAACATTCAGTACTTC
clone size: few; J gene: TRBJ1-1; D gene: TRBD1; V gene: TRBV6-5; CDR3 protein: CASSYSDREFTEAFF; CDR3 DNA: TGTGCCAGCAGTTACTCGGACAGGGAGTTCACTGAAGCTTTCTTT
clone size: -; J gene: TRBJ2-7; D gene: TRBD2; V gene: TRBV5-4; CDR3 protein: CASSPTSGNYEQYF; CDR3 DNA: TGTGCCAGCAGCCCGACTAGCGGAAACTACGAGCAGTACTTC
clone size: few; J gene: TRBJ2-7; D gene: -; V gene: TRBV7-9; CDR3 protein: CASSRDVSSYEQYF; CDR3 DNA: TGTGCCAGCAGCCGGGACGTGAGCTCCTACGAGCAGTACTTC
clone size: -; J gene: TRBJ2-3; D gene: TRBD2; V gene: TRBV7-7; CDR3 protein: CASSPLAESTDTQYF; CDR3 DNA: TGTGCCAGCAGCCCACTAGCGGAGTCGACAGATACGCAGTATTTT
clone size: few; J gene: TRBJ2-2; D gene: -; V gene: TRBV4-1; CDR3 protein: CASSQERRVTGELFF; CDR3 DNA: TGCGCCAGCAGCCAAGAACGAAGAGTAACCGGGGAGCTGTTTTTT
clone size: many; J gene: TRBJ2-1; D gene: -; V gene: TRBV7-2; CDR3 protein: CASSLAVGLPTDEQFF; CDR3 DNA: TGTGCCAGCAGCTTAGCGGTAGGACTCCCTACAGATGAGCAGTTCTTC
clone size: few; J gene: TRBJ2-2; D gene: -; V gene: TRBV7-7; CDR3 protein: CASSLTDSANTGELFF; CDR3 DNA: TGTGCTAGCAGCTTAACCGACAGCGCGAACACCGGGGAGCTGTTTTTT
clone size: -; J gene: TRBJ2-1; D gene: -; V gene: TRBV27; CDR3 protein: CASKIGARNNEQFF; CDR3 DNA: TGTGCCAGCAAAATCGGGGCCCGTAACAATGAGCAGTTCTTC
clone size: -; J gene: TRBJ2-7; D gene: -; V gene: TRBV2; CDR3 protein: CASSELASPISYEQYF; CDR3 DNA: TGTGCCAGCAGTGAACTTGCCTCGCCGATCTCCTACGAGCAGTACTTC
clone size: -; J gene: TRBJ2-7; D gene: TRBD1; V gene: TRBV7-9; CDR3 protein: CASSKTGSSEQYF; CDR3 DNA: TGTGCCAGCAGCAAGACAGGGTCGAGCGAGCAGTACTTC
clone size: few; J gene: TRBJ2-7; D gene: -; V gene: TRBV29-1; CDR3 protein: CSVEEFGGYEQYF; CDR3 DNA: TGCAGCGTTGAAGAATTTGGCGGGTACGAGCAGTACTTC
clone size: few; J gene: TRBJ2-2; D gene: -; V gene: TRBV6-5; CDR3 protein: CASSYARGLTGELFF; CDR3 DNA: TGTGCCAGCAGTTACGCCCGGGGCCTTACCGGGGAGCTGTTTTTT
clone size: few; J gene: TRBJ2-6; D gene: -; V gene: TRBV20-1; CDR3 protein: CSAQLSGSGANVLTF; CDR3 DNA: TGCAGTGCGCAACTAAGCGGCTCTGGGGCCAACGTCCTGACTTTC
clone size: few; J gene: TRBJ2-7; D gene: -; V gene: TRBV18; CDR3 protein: CASSTGTPAYEQYF; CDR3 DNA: TGTGCCAGCTCAACCGGGACCCCTGCCTACGAGCAGTACTTC
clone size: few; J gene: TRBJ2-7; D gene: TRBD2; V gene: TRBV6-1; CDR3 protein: CASSRSGDSYEQYF; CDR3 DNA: TGTGCCAGCAGTAGAAGCGGGGACTCCTACGAGCAGTACTTC
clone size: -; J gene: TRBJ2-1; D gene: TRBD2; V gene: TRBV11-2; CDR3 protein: CASSLGSGGGSPYNEQFF; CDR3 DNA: TGTGCCAGCAGCTTAGGGAGTGGTGGCGGGAGCCCCTACAATGAGCAGTTCTTC
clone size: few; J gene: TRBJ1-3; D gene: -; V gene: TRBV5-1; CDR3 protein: CASTRGIGNTIYF; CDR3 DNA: TGCGCCAGCACCCGCGGGATAGGAAACACCATATATTTT
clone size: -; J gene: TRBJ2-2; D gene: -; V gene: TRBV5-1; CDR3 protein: CASSRNEGELFF; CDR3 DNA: TGCGCCAGCAGCAGGAACGAGGGGGAGCTGTTTTTT
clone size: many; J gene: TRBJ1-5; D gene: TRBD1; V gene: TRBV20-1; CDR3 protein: CSAREGQGNQPQHF; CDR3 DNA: TGCAGTGCTAGAGAAGGACAGGGCAATCAGCCCCAGCATTTT
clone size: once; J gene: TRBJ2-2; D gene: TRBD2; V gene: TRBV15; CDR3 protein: CATSSGGTGELFF; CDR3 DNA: TGTGCCACCTCTTCGGGGGGGACAGGGGAGCTGTTTTTT
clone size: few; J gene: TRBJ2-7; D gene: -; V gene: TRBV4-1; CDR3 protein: CASSRQPGTYEQYF; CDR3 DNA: TGCGCCAGCAGCCGCCAACCGGGGACCTACGAGCAGTACTTC
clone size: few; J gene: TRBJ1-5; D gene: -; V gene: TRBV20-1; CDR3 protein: CSASRDTYNQPQHF; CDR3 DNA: TGCAGTGCTAGCCGGGACACCTACAATCAGCCCCAGCATTTT
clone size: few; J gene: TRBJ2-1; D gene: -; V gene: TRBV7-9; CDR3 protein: CASSPLFSNEQFF; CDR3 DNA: TGTGCCAGCAGTCCTCTGTTCTCCAATGAGCAGTTCTTC
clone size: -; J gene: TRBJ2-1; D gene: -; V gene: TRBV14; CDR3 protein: CASSHSGSGSYNEQFF; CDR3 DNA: TGTGCCAGCAGCCATTCAGGGTCTGGCTCCTACAATGAGCAGTTCTTC
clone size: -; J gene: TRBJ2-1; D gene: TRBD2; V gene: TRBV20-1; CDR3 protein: CSARSSSGRGYEQFF; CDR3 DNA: TGCAGTGCTAGAAGTTCAAGCGGGAGGGGATATGAGCAGTTCTTC
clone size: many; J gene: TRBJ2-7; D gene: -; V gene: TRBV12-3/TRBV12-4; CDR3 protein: CASSSRSEQYF; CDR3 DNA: TGTGCCAGCAGTTCCAGGAGCGAGCAGTACTTC
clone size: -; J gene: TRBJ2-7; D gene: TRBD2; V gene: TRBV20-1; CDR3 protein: CSAVWTSGYEQYF; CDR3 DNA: TGCAGTGCTGTTTGGACTAGCGGCTACGAGCAGTACTTC